These 28 T cell receptor beta chains were all obtained from the same sample, sequenced in a study of beta chain features in type 1 diabetes. Expressed TCRB transcripts were sequenced after all isolated RNA was converted to cDNA. Data came from immunoSEQ multiplex PCR; TCRdb stores just in-frame clones and leaves some out. The sample yields about 470,000 clones, approximately 30% seen once. The sequenced sample consisted of naive CD4+ T cells from blood. The receptors were sampled from a man aged 18-30 years in good health.

A remark on this clone: Additional DNA sequences in this sample encode the identical CDR3. This rearrangement joins TRBV30 to TRBJ1-1, with D possibly TRBD1 on 6 matching bases. CDR1 and CDR2 (germline): GTSNPN, SVGIG (reference sequence). The CDR3 has 13 residues. V gave up 3 bases and J gave up 2 bases, with 10 bases separating them. The CDR3 DNA follows: TGTGCCTGGAGCGGACAGAGTAACACTGAAGCTTTCTTT. Protein sequence: CAWSGQSNTEAFF.

This clone was seen a few times. The chain joins TRBV5-4 to TRBJ2-1; D ambiguous. CDR3 length: 13 amino acids. Per the germline V gene, CDR1 is SGHNT and CDR2 is YYREEE (reference sequence). The germline V and J ends were trimmed by 3 bases and 8 bases, with 12 bases remaining between them. The CDR3 DNA sequence: TGTGCCAGCAGCTCAGGTCCTGTCGATGAGCAGTTCTTC. As protein: CASSSGPVDEQFF.

This chain joins TRBV7-2 and TRBJ2-5; 11 bases align to TRBD1. The CDR3 spans 16 residues. CDR1 and CDR2 from the germline V gene are SGHTA and FQGNSA. After removal of 1 base from V and 5 bases from J, the junction contained 6 bases not matched to a gene. CDR3 DNA sequence: TGTGCCAGCAGCTTAGTTTGGACAGGGGGCCTGGAGACCCAGTACTTC. The encoded protein is CASSLVWTGGLETQYF.

This rearrangement joins TRBV30 to TRBJ1-3; unclear D gene. Trimming cost V 3 bases and J 0 bases, with 9 bases left between them. The CDR3 is made up of 14 amino acids. Germline lookup yields CDR1 GTSNPN and CDR2 SVGIG (reference sequence). CDR3 region: CAWSFLVSGNTIYF. The CDR3 DNA is TGTGCCTGGAGCTTTCTCGTCTCTGGAAACACCATATATTTT.

This clone has a handful of counts. The rearrangement joins TRBV7-2 to TRBJ2-7, with 10 bases fitting TRBD2. The CDR3 runs to 15 residues. The V gene's germline CDR1 is SGHTA and CDR2 FQGNSA. After removal of 1 base from V and 4 bases from J, the junction contained 4 bases not matched to a gene. The CDR3 region is CASSLGDSGRYEQYF. CDR3 sequence (DNA): TGTGCCAGCAGCTTAGGGGATAGCGGGAGGTACGAGCAGTACTTC. The whole variable domain, remainder taken from reference TRBV7-2 and TRBJ2-7, is GAGVSQSPSNKVTEKGKDVELRCDPISGHTALYWYRQSLGQGLEFLIYFQGNSAPDKSGLPSDRFSAERTGGSVSTLTIQRTQQEDSAVYLCASSLGDSGRYEQYFGPGTRLTVT.

There are a few counts of this clone. The chain uses TRBV19 and TRBJ2-3; D not resolved. CDR3 length: 11 amino acids. Looked up from germline, CDR1 is LNHDA and CDR2 is SQIVND (reference sequence). V was pared by 3 bases and J by 4 bases, with 2 bases between. The CDR3 coding sequence is TGTGCCAGTAGTATGGCAGATACGCAGTATTTT. This codes for CASSMADTQYF. The full variable domain, with the rest looked up from reference TRBV19 and TRBJ2-3, is DGGITQSPKYLFRKEGQNVTLSCEQNLNHDAMYWYRQDPGQGLRLIYYSQIVNDFQKGDIAEGYSVSREKKESFPLTVTSAQKNPTAFYLCASSMADTQYFGPGTRLTVL.

The chain recombines TRBV28 with TRBJ2-7; tentatively, D is TRBD1 (6 bases). This CDR3 has 12 residues. Looked up from germline, CDR1 is MDHEN and CDR2 is SYDVKM. V lost 6 bases to trimming and J lost 3 bases, with 9 bases between them. CDR3 sequence: CASRKDSYEQYF. CDR3 bases: TGTGCCAGCAGAAAGGACAGCTACGAGCAGTACTTC.

The chain has TRBV27 and TRBJ1-1; D is ambiguous. This CDR3 comprises 14 residues. Trimming cost V 4 bases and J 4 bases, with 13 bases left between them. Germline CDR1 and CDR2: MNHEY and SMNVEV (reference sequence). CDR3 sequence: CASSSVLRFTEAFF. CDR3 nucleotide sequence: TGTGCCAGCAGTTCTGTGTTACGGTTCACTGAAGCTTTCTTT.

This chain uses TRBV18 with TRBJ2-5, with D perhaps matching TRBD1 (6 bases). Germline values: CDR1 KGHSH, CDR2 LQKENI. Trimming cost V 3 bases and J 3 bases, with 11 bases left between them. CDR3 size: 14 residues. The CDR3 nucleotides read TGTGCCAGCTCACCGACGGCAGGGGAAGAGACCCAGTACTTC. Translated, it gives CASSPTAGEETQYF.

The gene calls are TRBV9 and TRBJ2-7; D might be TRBD1 (5 bases). The CDR3 totals 15 residues. Germline loops: CDR1 SGDLS, CDR2 YYNGEE. Trimming left V 4 bases short and J 0 bases short, with 14 bases between. The CDR3 region is CASSPQGSLSYEQYF. The CDR3 DNA sequence: TGTGCCAGCAGCCCGCAGGGAAGTCTCTCCTACGAGCAGTACTTC.

The chain employs TRBV4-3 and TRBJ1-2; TRBD1 matches at 9 bases. Losses at the gene ends were 3 bases for V and 2 bases for J; bases not matched to a gene: 4. CDR1 is LGHNA, CDR2 YSLEER, per germline. The CDR3 runs to 15 residues. The CDR3 loop reads CASSQGQGGNYGYTF. As DNA, the CDR3 is TGCGCCAGCAGCCAGGGACAGGGAGGGAACTATGGCTACACCTTC.

This clone was recorded a few times. This chain connects TRBV6-5 to TRBJ1-2; D is unclear. The V end was cut by 6 bases, the J end by 4 bases, with 12 bases between. The germline V gene encodes CDR1 MNHEY and CDR2 SVGAGI. The CDR3 spans 13 residues. CDR3 in DNA: TGTGCCAGCAGCCGCCGGGCCGGCTATGGCTACACCTTC. As protein: CASSRRAGYGYTF.

This clone was counted only a few times. The J gene is TRBJ2-5, the V gene TRBV5-1; D is uncertain. CDR3 length: 13 residues. Germline V lookup: CDR1 SGHRS, CDR2 YFSETQ. V lost 3 bases, J lost 7 bases, and 13 bases lay in between. This CDR3 is CASSSSDVGTQYF. DNA for the CDR3: TGCGCCAGCAGCTCCTCCGATGTCGGGACCCAGTACTTC.

This chain joins TRBV20-1 and TRBJ2-1; unclear D gene. Germline CDR1 and CDR2: DFQATT and SNEGSKA (reference sequence). This CDR3 spans 11 amino acids. Trimming removed 4 bases at V and 7 bases at J, with 8 bases between. The CDR3 sequence: CSATQRNEQFF. The DNA of the CDR3 is TGCAGTGCTACGCAGAGGAATGAGCAGTTCTTC.

This clone showed up just a few times. The chain employs TRBV7-2 and TRBJ1-1, with D hard to call. Trimming stripped 6 bases from V and 0 bases from J, with 2 bases between. This CDR3 comprises 11 residues. CDR1 and CDR2 from the germline V gene are SGHTA and FQGNSA. Here the CDR3 reads CASRLNTEAFF. In DNA, the CDR3 is TGTGCCAGCAGGTTGAACACTGAAGCTTTCTTT.

This clone was detected only a few times. The gene calls are TRBV4-1 and TRBJ2-5; D uncertain. Between the trimmed V and J ends, which lost 3 bases and 2 bases, there was a span of 4 bases. Germline V gives CDR1 MGHRA, CDR2 YSYEKL. This CDR3 contains 12 residues. CDR3 sequence: CASSHPQETQYF. For the CDR3, the DNA is TGCGCCAGCAGCCATCCTCAAGAGACCCAGTACTTC.

As regards this clone: Other DNA variants within this sample encode the same CDR3. This chain links TRBV7-6 with TRBJ2-3; D perhaps matches TRBD2 (5 bases). Germline V gene sequence: CDR1 SGHVS, CDR2 FNYEAQ. Trimming removed 1 base from V and 0 bases from J, with 8 bases in between. This CDR3 has 15 amino acids. The CDR3 reads CASSLVGLSTDTQYF. The CDR3 DNA sequence: TGTGCCAGCAGCTTAGTTGGACTTAGCACAGATACGCAGTATTTT. The variable domain in full, with the rest retrieved from reference TRBV7-6 and TRBJ2-3, is GAGVSQSPRYKVTKRGQDVALRCDPISGHVSLYWYRQALGQGPEFLTYFNYEAQQDKSGLPNDRFSAERPEGSISTLTIQRTEQRDSAMYRCASSLVGLSTDTQYFGPGTRLTVL.

Concerning this clone itself: Other DNA sequences in this specimen translate into the identical CDR3. The rearrangement joins TRBV29-1 to TRBJ2-7; D is unclear. This CDR3 region has 11 residues. V was pared by 2 bases and J by 4 bases, with 6 bases between. Germline-derived CDR1 and CDR2 are SQVTM and ANQGSEA. CDR3 nucleotides: TGCAGCGTTGAAAATGGGTACGAGCAGTACTTC. Protein product: CSVENGYEQYF.

This clone appeared a few times. The gene calls are TRBV25-1 and TRBJ2-7; D possibly uses TRBD1 or TRBD2 (5 bases each). Between the trimmed V and J ends, which lost 6 bases and 7 bases, there was a span of 19 bases. The length of the CDR3 is 14 residues. Per germline, CDR1 MGHDK and CDR2 SYGVNS. CDR3 region: CASRPGASPWEQYF. CDR3 bases: TGTGCCAGCAGGCCCGGGGCAAGTCCCTGGGAGCAGTACTTC.

This clone came up a few times. The V call is TRBV28, the J call TRBJ2-1; D is possibly TRBD1 (7 bases). Germline-derived CDR1 and CDR2 are MDHEN and SYDVKM. V was cut by 6 bases and J by 10 bases, with 16 bases left in between. There are 13 residues in the CDR3. CDR3 sequence: CASSPPRGDEQFF. The DNA of the CDR3 is TGTGCCAGCAGCCCCCCCAGGGGGGACGAGCAGTTCTTC.

The chain joins TRBV4-1 to TRBJ1-2; D is uncertain. CDR1 is MGHRA, CDR2 YSYEKL, per germline. Deletions cut 0 bases from V and 4 bases from J, with 12 bases between. This CDR3 has 15 residues. CDR3 sequence reads: CASSQDPREAYGYTF. DNA of the CDR3: TGCGCCAGCAGCCAAGACCCTCGGGAAGCCTATGGCTACACCTTC.

A few counts support this clone. V and J are TRBV7-9 and TRBJ2-3; TRBD2 aligns across 7 bases. CDR1 and CDR2 from the germline V gene are SEHNR and FQNEAQ (reference sequence). Trimming took 6 bases from V and 11 from J; bases not matched to a gene: 17. CDR3 length equals 15 residues. For the CDR3, the DNA is TGTGCCAGCAGGCAAACTAGCGCACGGCAAGACAGGCAGTATTTT. Residues: CASRQTSARQDRQYF.

This clone was recorded a few times. The CDR3 protein is CASLRTGSFGEQYF. CDR3 bases: TGTGCCAGCCTTAGGACAGGGAGCTTTGGCGAGCAGTACTTC. The chain uses TRBV11-2 and TRBJ2-7; TRBD1 agrees at 8 bases. The CDR3 length is 14 residues. V gave up 8 bases and J gave up 6 bases; unmatched junction bases: 12. CDR1 and CDR2 from the germline V gene are SGHAT and FQNNGV. The variable domain in full, completed from reference TRBV11-2 and TRBJ2-7, reads EAGVAQSPRYKIIEKRQSVAFWCNPISGHATLYWYQQILGQGPKLLIQFQNNGVVDDSQLPKDRFSAERLKGVDSTLKIQPAKLEDSAVYLCASLRTGSFGEQYFGPGTRLTVT.

This clone was seen a few times. Other DNA sequences in the sample encode the same CDR3. The J gene is TRBJ2-1, the V gene TRBV30; 12 positions match TRBD2. Looked up from germline, CDR1 is GTSNPN and CDR2 is SVGIG (reference sequence). Trimming cost V 0 bases and J 4 bases; bases outside gene matches: 1. The CDR3 has 15 amino acids. CDR3 amino acids: CAWSVLAGGYNEQFF. The DNA for the CDR3 is TGTGCCTGGAGTGTACTAGCGGGAGGTTACAATGAGCAGTTCTTC.

This clone has a handful of counts. The chain couples TRBV29-1 to TRBJ1-1; 7 bases agree with TRBD1. The length of the CDR3 is 13 residues. V lost 3 bases, J lost 3 bases, and 4 bases stayed unmatched. The V gene's germline CDR1 is SQVTM and CDR2 ANQGSEA. CDR3 residues: CSVEGQLHTEAFF. DNA of the CDR3: TGCAGCGTTGAGGGACAGTTACACACTGAAGCTTTCTTT.

This clone has just a few counts. This chain links TRBV4-1 with TRBJ2-1, with 7 nucleotides matching TRBD2. Trimming cost V 3 bases and J 7 bases; bases outside gene matches: 12. Germline V gene lookup returns CDR1 MGHRA and CDR2 YSYEKL. The length of the CDR3 is 16 residues. Here the CDR3 DNA reads TGCGCCAGCAGCCACCCCGGGCTAGCGGTGGGGAATGAGCAGTTCTTC. Protein product: CASSHPGLAVGNEQFF.

This clone was counted between two and nine times. The gene calls are TRBV9 and TRBJ2-5; 10 bases are a match to TRBD2. The CDR3 is 19 residues long. Germline V gene lookup returns CDR1 SGDLS and CDR2 YYNGEE. Trimming at V came to 4 bases and at J to 2 bases, leaving 17 bases not matched to a gene. The CDR3, as DNA: TGTGCCAGCAGCACACGCATGGAGGTAGCGGGAGGTCGGCAAGAGACCCAGTACTTC. This gives the protein CASSTRMEVAGGRQETQYF. The whole variable domain, remainder taken from reference TRBV9 and TRBJ2-5, is DSGVTQTPKHLITATGQRVTLRCSPRSGDLSVYWYQQSLDQGLQFLIQYYNGEERAKGNILERFSAQQFPDLHSELNLSSLELGDSALYFCASSTRMEVAGGRQETQYFGPGTRLLVL.

In its sample, this clone was seen a few times. The J gene is TRBJ1-5, the V gene TRBV6-6; TRBD1 matches at 10 bases. The V segment lost 0 bases and the J segment 5 bases; nucleotides outside the gene matches: 1. The CDR3 is 15 amino acids. The germline V gene encodes CDR1 MNHNY and CDR2 SVGAGI (reference sequence). The CDR3 region is CASSYSGQGYQPQHF. The CDR3 DNA is TGTGCCAGCAGTTACTCGGGACAGGGGTATCAGCCCCAGCATTTT.